This entry concerns a single TCR beta chain. Its cognate antigen has yet to be identified. No per-base quality is available; no much larger clone lies one base away. This entry comes from a study of blood T cell repertoires in COVID-19 (dated by TCRdb to about 2020). Describing the broader study: The collaborator samples originated in the United States, Italy and Spain and spanned the acute and convalescent phases of COVID-19. The material from the prospective study consisted of cDNA or gDNA derived from T cells, B-cell-depleted T cells, or PBMCs. The dataset comprised deeply sampled blood TCRbeta repertoires from subjects exposed to, actively infected with, or recovered from COVID-19. The repertoires were made available in a free public database intended to serve as a resource for research on the immune response to SARS-CoV-2. The samples were drawn from two sources: the first 160 participants of the ongoing ImmuneRACE study, and over 1,000 subjects contributed by 6 global collaborators. Nearly every sample came with metadata listing a de-identified subject ID, COVID-19 status, age in years and sex. Where available, HLA class I and class II types were obtained from metadata supplied by the sample provider rather than from assay-based typing.

Here is what the overall study found, with its caveats: The amount of clinical and demographic metadata varied by source and participant and was provided uncurated.

Whole blood was collected in K2EDTA tubes by collaborating institutions according to the institutions' own protocols. For TCRbeta analysis, collaborators shipped samples as frozen whole blood, isolated PBMCs, or DNA extracted from either of those sample types. TCRbeta CDR3 regions were amplified from genomic DNA using the immunoSEQ Assay, a bias-controlled multiplex PCR. The published analysis was carried out like this. Within the assay, amplification of reference gene primers was used to estimate how many nucleated cells each sample contained. Sequence reads were collapsed and filtered to measure the absolute abundance of every unique TCRbeta CDR3 rearrangement. For each sample, productive Simpson clonality was calculated as the square root of Simpson's diversity index across productive rearrangements. TCRdb stores this immuneACCESS table with in-frame sequences only. Part of the clones is absent; in the studies checked, under half of the shortfall reflects unresolved V genes, and no reason is known for the rest. That table gives V, J and clone size, and the DNA gave D and trimming. The sample includes approximately 62,000 clones, with about 90% observed a single time. Under 9.5% of the sample is taken by the ten largest.

Its CDR3 holds 12 amino acids, cysteine through phenylalanine. Here the CDR3 DNA is all that survives: 36 bases in frame from base 1. Via the germline V gene (reference sequence), CDR1 is MNHEY and CDR2 SMNVEV. V is shortened by 5 bases, J by 9 bases, and the region joining them spans 14 bases. The material sequenced was peripheral blood. The chain uses TRBV27 and TRBJ2-7; D gene: possibly TRBD2, on 6 matching bases. The clonotype originates from a human donor with active COVID-19. The donor label of this sample is uncertain. The CDR3: CASSPGLGGQYF. The DNA reads as follows: TGTGCCAGCAGTCCGGGACTTGGCGGGCAGTACTTC.